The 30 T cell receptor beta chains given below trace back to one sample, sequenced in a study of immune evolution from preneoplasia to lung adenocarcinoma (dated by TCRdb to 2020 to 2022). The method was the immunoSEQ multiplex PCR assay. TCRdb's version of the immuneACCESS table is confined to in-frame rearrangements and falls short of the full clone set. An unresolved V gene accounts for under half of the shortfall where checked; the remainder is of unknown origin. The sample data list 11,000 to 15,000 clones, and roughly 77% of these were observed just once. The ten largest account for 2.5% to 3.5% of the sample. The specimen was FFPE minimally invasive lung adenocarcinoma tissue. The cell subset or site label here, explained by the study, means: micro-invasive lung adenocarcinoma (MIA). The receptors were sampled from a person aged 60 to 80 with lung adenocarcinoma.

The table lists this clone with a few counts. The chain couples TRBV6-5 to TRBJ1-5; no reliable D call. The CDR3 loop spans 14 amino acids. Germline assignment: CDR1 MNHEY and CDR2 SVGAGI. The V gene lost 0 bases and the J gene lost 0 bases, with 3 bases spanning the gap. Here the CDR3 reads CASSYSSSNQPQHF. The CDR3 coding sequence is TGTGCCAGCAGTTACTCCAGTAGCAATCAGCCCCAGCATTTT.

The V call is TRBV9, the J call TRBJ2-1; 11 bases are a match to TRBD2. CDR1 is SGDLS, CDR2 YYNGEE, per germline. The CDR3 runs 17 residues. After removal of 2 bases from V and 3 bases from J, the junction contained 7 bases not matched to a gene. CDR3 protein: CASSVGVGLADYNEQFF. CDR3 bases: TGTGCCAGCAGCGTCGGGGTGGGACTAGCGGACTACAATGAGCAGTTCTTC. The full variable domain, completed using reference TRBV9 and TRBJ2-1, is DSGVTQTPKHLITATGQRVTLRCSPRSGDLSVYWYQQSLDQGLQFLIQYYNGEERAKGNILERFSAQQFPDLHSELNLSSLELGDSALYFCASSVGVGLADYNEQFFGPGTRLTVL.

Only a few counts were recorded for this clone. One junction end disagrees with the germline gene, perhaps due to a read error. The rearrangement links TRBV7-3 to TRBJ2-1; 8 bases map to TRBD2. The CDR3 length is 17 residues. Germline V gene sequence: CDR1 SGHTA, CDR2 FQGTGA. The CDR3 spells CASSLTSGQGVDNEQFF. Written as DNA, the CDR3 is TGTGCCAGCAGCCTAACTAGCGGACAAGGGGTAGACAATGAGCAGTTCTTC.

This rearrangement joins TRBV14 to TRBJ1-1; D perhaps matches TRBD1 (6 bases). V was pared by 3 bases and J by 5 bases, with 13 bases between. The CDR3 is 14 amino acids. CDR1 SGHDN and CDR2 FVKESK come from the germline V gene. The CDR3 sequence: CASSHLQGFTEAFF. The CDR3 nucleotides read TGTGCCAGCAGCCACTTACAGGGTTTTACTGAAGCTTTCTTT.

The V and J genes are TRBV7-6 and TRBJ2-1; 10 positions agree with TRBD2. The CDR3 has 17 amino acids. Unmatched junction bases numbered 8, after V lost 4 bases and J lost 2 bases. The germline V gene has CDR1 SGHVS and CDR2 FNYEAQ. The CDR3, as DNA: TGTGCCAGCAGCTCGCCGGTAGCGGGAGGACCCTACAATGAGCAGTTCTTC. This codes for CASSSPVAGGPYNEQFF.

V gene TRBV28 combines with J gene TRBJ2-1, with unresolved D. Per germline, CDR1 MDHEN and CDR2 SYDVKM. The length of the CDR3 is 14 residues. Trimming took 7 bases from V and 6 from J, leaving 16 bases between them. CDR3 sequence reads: CASTLVPLFNEQFF. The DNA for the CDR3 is TGTGCCAGCACCCTGGTCCCCCTTTTCAATGAGCAGTTCTTC.

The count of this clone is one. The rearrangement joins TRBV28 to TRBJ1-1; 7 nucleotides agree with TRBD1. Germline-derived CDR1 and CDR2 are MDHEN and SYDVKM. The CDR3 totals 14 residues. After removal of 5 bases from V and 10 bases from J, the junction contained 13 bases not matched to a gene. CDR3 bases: TGTGCCAGCAGTGTCGGACAGGCTCCTTGGGGAGCTTTCTTT. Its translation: CASSVGQAPWGAFF.

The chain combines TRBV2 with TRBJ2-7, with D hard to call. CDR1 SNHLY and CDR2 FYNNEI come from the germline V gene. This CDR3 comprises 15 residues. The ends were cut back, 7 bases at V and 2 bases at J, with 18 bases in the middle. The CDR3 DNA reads TGTGCCAGCACCCCAACTGGCAGCTCAGCCTACGAGCAGTACTTC. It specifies CASTPTGSSAYEQYF.

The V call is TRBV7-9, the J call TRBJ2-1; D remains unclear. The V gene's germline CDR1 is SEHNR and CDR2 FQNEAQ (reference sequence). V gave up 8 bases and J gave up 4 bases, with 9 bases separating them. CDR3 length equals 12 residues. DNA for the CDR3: TGTGCCAGCGAAATTCGGTACAATGAGCAGTTCTTC. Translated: CASEIRYNEQFF.

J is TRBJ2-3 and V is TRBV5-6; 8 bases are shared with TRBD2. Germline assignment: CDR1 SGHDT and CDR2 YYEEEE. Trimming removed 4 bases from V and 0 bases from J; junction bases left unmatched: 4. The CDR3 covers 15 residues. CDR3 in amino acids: CASSPTSGSTDTQYF. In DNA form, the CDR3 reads TGTGCCAGCAGCCCTACTAGCGGTAGCACAGATACGCAGTATTTT. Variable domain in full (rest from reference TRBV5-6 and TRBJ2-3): DAGVTQSPTHLIKTRGQQVTLRCSPKSGHDTVSWYQQALGQGPQFIFQYYEEEERQRGNFPDRFSGHQFPNYSSELNVNALLLGDSALYLCASSPTSGSTDTQYFGPGTRLTVL.

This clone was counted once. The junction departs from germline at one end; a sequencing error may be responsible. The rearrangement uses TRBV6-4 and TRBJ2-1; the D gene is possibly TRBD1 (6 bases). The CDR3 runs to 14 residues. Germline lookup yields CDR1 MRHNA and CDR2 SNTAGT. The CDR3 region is CVSSHKGELNEQFF. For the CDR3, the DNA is TGTGTCAGCAGTCATAAGGGGGAGCTCAATGAGCAGTTCTTC.

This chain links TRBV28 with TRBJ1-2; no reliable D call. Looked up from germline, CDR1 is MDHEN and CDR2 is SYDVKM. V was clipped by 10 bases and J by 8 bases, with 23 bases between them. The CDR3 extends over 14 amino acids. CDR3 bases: TGTGCCACTTACGGTATTCCAGATACATGGGGCTACACCTTC. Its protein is CATYGIPDTWGYTF.

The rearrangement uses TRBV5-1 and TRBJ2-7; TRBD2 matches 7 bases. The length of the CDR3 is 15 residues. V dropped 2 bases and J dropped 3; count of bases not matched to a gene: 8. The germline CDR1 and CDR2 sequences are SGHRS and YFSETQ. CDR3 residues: CASSLTAGVFYEQYF. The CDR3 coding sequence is TGCGCCAGCAGCTTAACGGCGGGAGTATTCTACGAGCAGTACTTC.

CDR3 sequence reads: CASSLSTGGGYTF. The CDR3 DNA follows: TGTGCCAGCAGTTTATCGACCGGGGGAGGCTACACCTTC. The V and J genes are TRBV27 and TRBJ1-2; the D gene is possibly TRBD1 (5 bases). The length of the CDR3 is 13 residues. Trimming took off 0 bases at V and 8 bases at J, with 10 bases between the two ends. CDR1 is MNHEY, CDR2 SMNVEV, per germline (reference sequence).

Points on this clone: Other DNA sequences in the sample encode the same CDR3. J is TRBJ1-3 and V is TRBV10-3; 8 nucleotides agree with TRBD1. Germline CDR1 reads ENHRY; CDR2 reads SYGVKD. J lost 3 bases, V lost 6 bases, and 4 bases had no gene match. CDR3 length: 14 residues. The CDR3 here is CAIRTGEGGNTIYF. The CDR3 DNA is TGTGCCATCAGGACAGGGGAAGGTGGAAACACCATATATTTT.

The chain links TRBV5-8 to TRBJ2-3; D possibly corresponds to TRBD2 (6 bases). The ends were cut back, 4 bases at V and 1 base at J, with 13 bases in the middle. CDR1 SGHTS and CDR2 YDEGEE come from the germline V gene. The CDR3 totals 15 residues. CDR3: CASSAGLPRTDTQYF. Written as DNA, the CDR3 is TGTGCCAGCAGCGCGGGACTTCCCCGCACAGATACGCAGTATTTT.

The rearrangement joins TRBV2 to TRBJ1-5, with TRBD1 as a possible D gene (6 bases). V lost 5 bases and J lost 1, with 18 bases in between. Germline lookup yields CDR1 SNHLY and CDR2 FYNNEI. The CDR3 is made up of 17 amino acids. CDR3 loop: CASSILPGDFSNQPQHF. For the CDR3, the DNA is TGTGCCAGCAGTATTCTGCCAGGGGATTTCAGCAATCAGCCCCAGCATTTT.

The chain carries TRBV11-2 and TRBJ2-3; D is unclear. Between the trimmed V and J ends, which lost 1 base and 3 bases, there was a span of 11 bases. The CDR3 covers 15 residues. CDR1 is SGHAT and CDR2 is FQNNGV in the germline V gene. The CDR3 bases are TGTGCCAGCAGCTTAGGGTACGGTGGGACAGATACGCAGTATTTT. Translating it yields CASSLGYGGTDTQYF.

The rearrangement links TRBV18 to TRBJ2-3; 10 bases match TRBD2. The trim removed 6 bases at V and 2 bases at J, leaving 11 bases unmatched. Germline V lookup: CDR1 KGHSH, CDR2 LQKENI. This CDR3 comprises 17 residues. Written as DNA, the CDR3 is TGTGCCAGCTCGCCTCTAGCGAGCGGGGGGGCCACAGATACGCAGTATTTT. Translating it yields CASSPLASGGATDTQYF.

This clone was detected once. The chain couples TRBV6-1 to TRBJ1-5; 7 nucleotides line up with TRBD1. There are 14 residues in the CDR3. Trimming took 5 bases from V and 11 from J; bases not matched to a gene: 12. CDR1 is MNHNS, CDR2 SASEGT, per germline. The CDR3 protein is CASSSRGGGKAQHF. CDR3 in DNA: TGTGCCAGCAGTTCCCGTGGAGGGGGCAAAGCCCAGCATTTT.

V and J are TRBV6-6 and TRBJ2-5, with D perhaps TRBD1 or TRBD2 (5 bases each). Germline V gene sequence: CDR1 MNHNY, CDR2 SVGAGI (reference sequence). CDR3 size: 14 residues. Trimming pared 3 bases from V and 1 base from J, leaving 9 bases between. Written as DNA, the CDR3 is TGTGCCAGCAGTTATCGGGACGGCCAAGAGACCCAGTACTTC. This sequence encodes CASSYRDGQETQYF.

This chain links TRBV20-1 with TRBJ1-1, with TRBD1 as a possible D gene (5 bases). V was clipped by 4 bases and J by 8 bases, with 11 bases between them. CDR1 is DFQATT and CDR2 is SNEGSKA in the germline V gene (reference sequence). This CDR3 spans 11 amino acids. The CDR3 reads CSATRGNEAFF. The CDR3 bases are TGCAGTGCTACCCGGGGGAACGAAGCTTTCTTT.

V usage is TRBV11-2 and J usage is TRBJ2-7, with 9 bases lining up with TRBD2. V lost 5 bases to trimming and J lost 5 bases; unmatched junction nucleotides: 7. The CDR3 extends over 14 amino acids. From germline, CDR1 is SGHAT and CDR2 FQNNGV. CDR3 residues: CASSRGLAIHEQYF. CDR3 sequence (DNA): TGTGCCAGCAGCCGGGGACTAGCTATCCACGAGCAGTACTTC.

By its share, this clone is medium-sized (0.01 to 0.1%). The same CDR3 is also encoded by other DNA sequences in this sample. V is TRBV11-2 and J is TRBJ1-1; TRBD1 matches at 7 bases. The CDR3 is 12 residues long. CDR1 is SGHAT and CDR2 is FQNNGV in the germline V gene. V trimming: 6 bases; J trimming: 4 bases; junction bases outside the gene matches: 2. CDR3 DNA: TGTGCCAGCAGTTACAGGGGCACTGAAGCTTTCTTT. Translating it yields CASSYRGTEAFF.

CDR3 DNA sequence: TGTGCCAGCAGTACTAGGGACGGGCAAGAGACCCAGTACTTC. It translates to CASSTRDGQETQYF. This chain connects TRBV28 to TRBJ2-5; the D call may be TRBD1 or TRBD2 (5 bases each). Per the germline V gene, CDR1 is MDHEN and CDR2 is SYDVKM. The CDR3 consists of 14 residues. V was pared by 5 bases and J by 2 bases, with 12 bases between.

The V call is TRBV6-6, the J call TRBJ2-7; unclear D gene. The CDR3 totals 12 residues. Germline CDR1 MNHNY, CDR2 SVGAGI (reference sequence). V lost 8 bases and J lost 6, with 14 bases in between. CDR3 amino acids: CASSPAAVEQYF. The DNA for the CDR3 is TGTGCCAGCTCCCCAGCCGCGGTCGAGCAGTACTTC.

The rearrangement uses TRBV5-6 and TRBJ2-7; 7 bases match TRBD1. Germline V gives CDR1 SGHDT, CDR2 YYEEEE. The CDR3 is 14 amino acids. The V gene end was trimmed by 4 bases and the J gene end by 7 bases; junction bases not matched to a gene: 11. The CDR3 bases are TGTGCCAGCAGCCGTAGGACAGGCGCTAGAGAGCAGTACTTC. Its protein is CASSRRTGAREQYF.

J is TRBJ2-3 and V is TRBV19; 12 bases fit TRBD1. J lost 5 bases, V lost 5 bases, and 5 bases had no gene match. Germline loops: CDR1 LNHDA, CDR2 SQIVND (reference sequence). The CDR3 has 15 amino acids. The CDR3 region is CASSSGTGGGDTQYF. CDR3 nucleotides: TGTGCCAGTAGTTCCGGGACAGGGGGCGGAGATACGCAGTATTTT. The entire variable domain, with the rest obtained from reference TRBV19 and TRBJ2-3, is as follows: DGGITQSPKYLFRKEGQNVTLSCEQNLNHDAMYWYRQDPGQGLRLIYYSQIVNDFQKGDIAEGYSVSREKKESFPLTVTSAQKNPTAFYLCASSSGTGGGDTQYFGPGTRLTVL.

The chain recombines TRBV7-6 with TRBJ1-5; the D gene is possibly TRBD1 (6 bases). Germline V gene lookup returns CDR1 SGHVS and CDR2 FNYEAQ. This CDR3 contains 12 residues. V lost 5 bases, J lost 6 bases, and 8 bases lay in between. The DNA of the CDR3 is TGTGCCAGCAGCCTACAGGGTCAGCCCCAGCATTTT. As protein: CASSLQGQPQHF.

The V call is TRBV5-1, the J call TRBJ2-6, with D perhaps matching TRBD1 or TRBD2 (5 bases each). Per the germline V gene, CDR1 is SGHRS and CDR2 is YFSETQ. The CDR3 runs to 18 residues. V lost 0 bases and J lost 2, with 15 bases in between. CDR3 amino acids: CASSLAGSGAAGANVLTF. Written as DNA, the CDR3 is TGCGCCAGCAGCTTGGCCGGTTCCGGGGCGGCTGGGGCCAACGTCCTGACTTTC.